This paragraph reports one TCR delta chain. This clone is termed medium-sized (0.01 to 0.1%). No cognate antigen has been identified for it. Since a far larger clone is one base different, this is likely a read error. The sample has other DNA sequences that encode this CDR3 too. The germline V gene provides CDR1 GEAIGNYY and CDR2 EKD. Spanning cysteine to phenylalanine, the CDR3 consists of 20 amino acids. The sequence is cut down to CDR3 DNA, 60 bases in frame from base 1. The junction shows trimming of 0 bases on V and 0 bases on J, plus 25 bases between the germline ends. The library was produced with PCR. Sequenced on an Illumina MiSeq. TCRdb called clones from the public reads with CATT, and repeated DNA sequences were later combined into one row. A total of about 3,400 delta-chain clones appear in this sample, 55% to 65% of them only once. The ten largest clones represent under 65% of the sample.

The source of the sample is a study of delta chain sequences of gamma delta T cells (TCRdb year 2017). This receptor chain uses TRDV2 and TRDJ1, and possibly TRDD3, on 6 matching bases. Sequencing was performed on a tumor sample. This clonotype originated in a human donor with breast cancer. CDR3 reads: CACDTVSREGDRPYTDKLIF. Here is the DNA: TGTGCCTGTGACACCGTGTCACGGGAGGGGGACCGACCTTACACCGATAAACTCATCTTT.